This TCR beta chain is from a study of T and B cells in COVID-19 patients. Study context: Blood was sampled from COVID-19 patients who were either actively infected or recovered.

BIOMED2 TRB-A/B primer pools were used in multiplex TRB PCR. Via MiXCR, TCRdb re-called the multiplex PCR reads, giving one row per CDR3 protein. Of thousands of distinct CDR3 sequences in the sample, over 25% are singletons; the top ten hold roughly 36%. This CDR3 comprises 14 residues. Germline lookup yields CDR1 GTSNPN and CDR2 SVGIG (reference sequence). Trimming removed 1 base from V and 2 bases from J, with 9 bases in between. Study-wide results and caveats: In COVID-19 patients, T cell receptor beta variable and joining gene use was reportedly strongly skewed.

By proportion, this clonotype is medium-sized. Its specificity is unknown. TRB was amplified from around 250-500 ng of blood genomic DNA. Sample: blood. V gene TRBV30 combines with J gene TRBJ1-5; the D is unclear. The source is a human donor with active COVID-19. The DNA for the CDR3 is TGTGCCTGGAGTGAGGGATTCGGCAATCAGCCCCAGCATTTT. Its translation: CAWSEGFGNQPQHF.